The rows below give T cell receptor beta chains drawn from one sample of a study of blood T cell repertoires in COVID-19. Clones were sequenced by immunoSEQ multiplex PCR, and TCRdb holds only the in-frame ones, with some missing. The sample includes more than 200,000 clones, 86% of them seen just once. The sequenced sample was peripheral blood. These receptors all come from a man under 40 with active or convalescent COVID-19. Both conserved end residues are part of each CDR3. The order of the fields is clone size, J gene, V gene, D gene, CDR3 protein, CDR3 DNA. A D gene is named only where the DNA matches it firmly. Expanded clones get a size class; other rows say once, few or many, or leave the size out.

>NA|TRBJ1-1|TRBV5-6|TRBD1
CASSETGTGALSEAFF
TGTGCCAGCAGTGAGACCGGGACAGGGGCCTTGAGTGAAGCTTTCTTT
>NA|TRBJ1-2|TRBV4-2|TRBD1
CASSLVAGTGPSPILKNYGYTF
TGTGCCAGCAGCCTAGTGGCCGGGACAGGGCCTAGTCCGATCCTTAAAAACTATGGCTACACCTTC
>once|TRBJ1-3|TRBV15|NA
CATSTDGSSGNTIYF
TGTGCCACCAGCACCGACGGGTCCTCTGGAAACACCATATATTTT
>NA|TRBJ1-1|TRBV5-6|TRBD1
CASSKSREGAVGDTEAFF
TGTGCCAGCAGCAAATCACGGGAGGGGGCGGTTGGTGACACTGAAGCTTTCTTT
>NA|TRBJ2-5|TRBV30|NA
CAWIPEDQETQYF
TGTGCCTGGATTCCAGAGGACCAAGAGACCCAGTACTTC
>NA|TRBJ2-1|TRBV25-1|TRBD1
CASSVAGTGKNEQFF
TGTGCCAGCAGTGTAGCCGGGACAGGGAAAAATGAGCAGTTCTTC
>NA|TRBJ2-3|TRBV24-1|NA
CATSAHRDTDTQYF
TGTGCCACCAGTGCACACAGAGATACAGATACGCAGTATTTT
>NA|TRBJ2-5|TRBV5-1|TRBD2
CASSFPTSGGRETQYF
TGCGCCAGCAGCTTCCCTACTAGCGGGGGGAGAGAGACCCAGTACTTC
>NA|TRBJ2-1|TRBV6-2/TRBV6-3|TRBD2
CASSQPSGYYNEQFF
TGTGCCAGCAGTCAACCTAGCGGGTACTACAATGAGCAGTTCTTC
>NA|TRBJ1-5|TRBV20-1|NA
CSARVWGDGQPQHF
TGCAGTGCTCGTGTTTGGGGGGATGGTCAGCCCCAGCATTTT
>NA|TRBJ2-3|TRBV6-5|NA
CASSYSGDTVGDTQYF
TGTGCCAGCAGTTACTCGGGAGACACTGTTGGCGATACGCAGTATTTT
>NA|TRBJ1-4|TRBV11-2|TRBD1
CASSLDPRGANEKLFF
TGTGCCAGCAGCTTAGATCCCAGGGGGGCTAATGAAAAACTGTTTTTT
>NA|TRBJ2-2|TRBV19|NA
CASSPPGAGELFF
TGTGCCAGTAGTCCCCCCGGGGCCGGGGAGCTGTTTTTT